The T cell receptor beta chain described here comes from a study of blood T cells in healthy people across ages. With a J-beta primer mix and a sample-barcoded 5' primer, a second PCR ran 7 to 11 cycles. MiXCR, applied by TCRdb to the 5' RACE reads, yields one record per CDR3 protein. This table holds hundreds of thousands of distinct CDR3 sequences, 25% to 30% found once. This CDR3 region has 15 residues. V dropped 1 base and J dropped 8; count of bases not matched to a gene: 11. The V gene's germline CDR1 is DFQATT and CDR2 SNEGSKA (reference sequence). This chain uses TRBV20-1 with TRBJ1-3; 7 bases align to TRBD1. Source material: blood. This receptor was obtained from a woman in her 70s in good health. The CDR3 sequence is CSARGGQRGLYTIYF. In DNA form, the CDR3 reads TGCAGTGCTAGAGGGGGACAGCGGGGATTGTACACCATATATTTT.